Listed here are 31 T cell receptor beta chains from one sample, sequenced in a study of regulatory T cells in long-lasting Graves disease (dated by TCRdb to 2020 to 2023). The label giving this sample's time point can be read as: persistent/refractory GD, antithyroid drugs over 5 years with positive TRAb. For both TCR sequencing and RNA sequencing, RNA was extracted from PBMCs using TRIzol. The protocol used for the library was multiplex PCR. The sequencer was an Illumina HiSeq 4000. CDR3 regions were amplified by Arm-PCR with iRepertoire HTBI primers to construct TCR beta libraries. TCRdb's own reprocessing of the public reads used fastp at Q25 and MiXCR and kept productive beta chains. Each CDR3 protein gets just one entry, which takes the most common genes and DNA from the rows behind it. The sample table shows 420,000 or so distinct CDR3 sequences, and around 24% are seen once. The top ten hold approximately 28% of the sample.

Sequenced here: peripheral blood mononuclear cells (PBMCs), sampled when the disease was refractory, from a patient treated with antithyroid drugs. The receptors derive from a female donor with Graves disease.

This clonotype was recorded at least ten times. V is TRBV7-8 and J is TRBJ1-5, with D uncertain. In germline, CDR1 is SGHVS, CDR2 FQNEAQ. Trimming took 4 bases from V and 0 from J, leaving 10 bases between them. The length of the CDR3 is 15 residues. CDR3 loop: CASSSRRNSNQPQHF. The CDR3 DNA sequence: TGTGCCAGCAGCTCACGGAGAAATAGCAATCAGCCCCAGCATTTT.

This clonotype was seen a few times. The chain is built from TRBV9 and TRBJ2-7; the D gene could be TRBD1 or TRBD2 (7 bases each). This CDR3 comprises 13 residues. Germline V lookup: CDR1 SGDLS, CDR2 YYNGEE. V was clipped by 4 bases and J by 6 bases, with 14 bases between them. CDR3 in amino acids: CASSQGGGREQYF. The CDR3 DNA is TGTGCCAGCAGCCAGGGGGGGGGGCGCGAGCAGTACTTC.

The chain has TRBV20-1 and TRBJ2-6; 9 nucleotides match TRBD1. The CDR3 totals 14 residues. J gave up 4 bases and V 5 bases, and 3 bases lay outside the gene matches. Germline loops: CDR1 DFQATT, CDR2 SNEGSKA (reference sequence). Here the CDR3 reads CSADRGSGANVLTF. CDR3 in DNA: TGCAGTGCTGACAGGGGGTCGGGGGCCAACGTCCTGACTTTC.

A few counts support this clonotype. The chain employs TRBV5-1 and TRBJ2-7; a weak D match, TRBD2 (5 bases). Germline V gives CDR1 SGHRS, CDR2 YFSETQ. The V and J ends lost 3 bases and 5 bases respectively, with 15 bases between them. There are 14 residues in the CDR3. The CDR3 DNA follows: TGCGCCAGCAGCTCAAACCGGGGTACCGACGAGCAGTACTTC. Translation gives CASSSNRGTDEQYF.

The chain uses TRBV20-1 and TRBJ2-5; D may be TRBD1 or TRBD2 (5 bases each). The ends were cut back, 0 bases at V and 3 bases at J, with 23 bases in the middle. The CDR3 loop spans 18 amino acids. CDR1 and CDR2 (germline): DFQATT, SNEGSKA (reference sequence). This CDR3 is CSARDPLANSVGEETQYF. CDR3 bases: TGCAGTGCTAGAGATCCCCTAGCAAACTCGGTAGGGGAAGAGACCCAGTACTTC.

This clonotype was counted at least ten times. This chain uses TRBV7-3 with TRBJ1-5, with a weak D call TRBD1 (5 bases). The CDR3 length is 13 residues. The V end lost 5 bases, the J end lost 7 bases, and 12 bases lay between the germline ends. Germline CDR1 is SGHTA and CDR2 is FQGTGA. CDR3 sequence reads: CASSPGGGQPQHF. DNA for the CDR3: TGTGCCAGCAGCCCGGGGGGAGGACAGCCCCAGCATTTT.

J is TRBJ2-7 and V is TRBV30; TRBD1 agrees at 9 bases. Trimming removed 2 bases from V and 3 bases from J; junction bases left unmatched: 11. This CDR3 has 16 residues. Germline V gene lookup returns CDR1 GTSNPN and CDR2 SVGIG (reference sequence). CDR3 loop: CAWSFTGQGHRYEQYF. CDR3 coding DNA: TGTGCCTGGAGTTTTACCGGACAGGGGCACCGCTACGAGCAGTACTTC.

Only one count was recorded for this clonotype. The chain links TRBV20-1 to TRBJ2-1, with TRBD2 identical over 13 bases. V lost 5 bases to trimming and J lost 0 bases; unmatched junction nucleotides: 7. The germline gives CDR1 DFQATT, CDR2 SNEGSKA (reference sequence). The length of the CDR3 is 17 residues. The CDR3 bases are TGCAGTGCTGTTTCTCGGACTAGCGGGAGCTCCTACAATGAGCAGTTCTTC. Translated: CSAVSRTSGSSYNEQFF.

V gene TRBV7-3 combines with J gene TRBJ2-1; 10 bases are a match to TRBD1. The V segment lost 9 bases and the J segment 8 bases; nucleotides outside the gene matches: 7. The germline gives CDR1 SGHTA, CDR2 FQGTGA. This CDR3 spans 13 amino acids. CDR3 loop: CASGQGERYEQFF. CDR3 DNA: TGTGCCAGTGGACAGGGGGAAAGATATGAGCAGTTCTTC.

The V gene is TRBV29-1, the J gene TRBJ2-1; D not certain. Per the germline V gene, CDR1 is SQVTM and CDR2 is ANQGSEA. The CDR3 spans 15 residues. Between the trimmed V and J ends, which lost 3 bases and 5 bases, there was a span of 17 bases. The CDR3 protein is CSVDSPLTYDNEQFF. The CDR3 nucleotides are TGCAGCGTTGACAGCCCGCTAACCTACGACAATGAGCAGTTCTTC.

This clonotype was found many times. The V call is TRBV20-1, the J call TRBJ1-5; possible D gene TRBD1, 6 bases. Germline assignment: CDR1 DFQATT and CDR2 SNEGSKA (reference sequence). V lost 4 bases, J lost 11 bases, and 30 bases lay in between. This CDR3 contains 17 residues. The CDR3 loop reads CSAIPGQRWGRGGTQHF. DNA for the CDR3: TGCAGTGCTATACCGGGACAACGATGGGGTCGGGGTGGAACCCAGCATTTT.

The sample holds a few counts of this clonotype. The chain couples TRBV29-1 to TRBJ2-7; 10 bases fit TRBD1. The V gene's germline CDR1 is SQVTM and CDR2 ANQGSEA. The J segment lost 1 base and the V segment lost 3 bases, leaving 3 bases of the junction unmatched. The CDR3 has 14 residues. CDR3 sequence (DNA): TGCAGCGTTGAGGAGGGACAGGGGTCCTACGAGCAGTACTTC. Encoded protein: CSVEEGQGSYEQYF.

The chain couples TRBV6-1 to TRBJ2-7, with a weak D call TRBD1 (6 bases). The germline CDR1 and CDR2 sequences are MNHNS and SASEGT. The CDR3 contains 14 residues. Trimming took off 5 bases at V and 0 bases at J, with 11 bases between the two ends. The CDR3 region is CASSRTGSSYEQYF. The CDR3, as DNA: TGTGCCAGCAGTCGTACAGGGAGCTCCTACGAGCAGTACTTC.

V is TRBV28 and J is TRBJ2-7, with D tentatively TRBD1 (6 bases). The CDR3 consists of 15 residues. Per germline, CDR1 MDHEN and CDR2 SYDVKM. V lost 5 bases to trimming and J lost 2 bases, with 16 bases between them. This CDR3 is CASSNQGGSPYEQYF. CDR3 sequence (DNA): TGTGCCAGCAGTAACCAAGGGGGATCCCCCTACGAGCAGTACTTC.

The chain carries TRBV6-1 and TRBJ1-2; D ambiguous. Trimming stripped 8 bases from V and 2 bases from J, with 9 bases between. CDR1 is MNHNS and CDR2 is SASEGT in the germline V gene. The length of the CDR3 is 12 residues. This chain's CDR3 is CASVLENYGYTF. In DNA, the CDR3 is TGTGCCAGCGTTCTTGAAAACTATGGCTACACCTTC.

This clonotype was detected a few times. The gene calls are TRBV6-2 or TRBV6-3 and TRBJ2-1; D not resolved. Germline V CDR1 and CDR2: MNHEY, SVGEGT. Trimming stripped 4 bases from V and 13 bases from J, with 32 bases between. This CDR3 comprises 18 residues. In DNA, the CDR3 is TGTGCCAGCAGTTCAAGGTCTCCGGTGGGTTCAATTATTCCCCCCCAGTTCTTC. Translated: CASSSRSPVGSIIPPQFF.

This clonotype was detected a few times. The chain combines TRBV3-1 with TRBJ1-2; 10 bases fit TRBD1. CDR3 size: 16 residues. CDR1 is LGHDT and CDR2 is YNNKEL in the germline V gene (reference sequence). The V segment lost 3 bases and the J segment 6 bases; nucleotides outside the gene matches: 10. CDR3 region: CASSHGTGVLADGYTF. DNA of the CDR3: TGTGCCAGCAGCCACGGGACAGGGGTTTTGGCTGATGGCTACACCTTC.

This clonotype was seen more than once but under ten times. The chain combines TRBV6-1 with TRBJ1-5; D call uncertain. The CDR3 contains 14 residues. The ends were cut back, 7 bases at V and 0 bases at J, with 10 bases in the middle. The germline CDR1 and CDR2 sequences are MNHNS and SASEGT. The DNA for the CDR3 is TGTGCCAGCACCACCGGGGATAGCAATCAGCCCCAGCATTTT. It specifies CASTTGDSNQPQHF.

This chain links TRBV28 with TRBJ1-5; D uncertain. The CDR3 consists of 13 residues. V was trimmed by 6 bases and J by 6 bases, leaving 12 bases between them. The germline gives CDR1 MDHEN, CDR2 SYDVKM. The CDR3 region is CASSSEGPQPQHF. Written as DNA, the CDR3 is TGTGCCAGCAGCAGTGAGGGTCCTCAGCCCCAGCATTTT.

This clonotype was seen many times. This chain connects TRBV7-9 to TRBJ2-5, with D unresolved. Trimming removed 11 bases at V and 2 bases at J, with 9 bases between. CDR3 length: 11 residues. CDR1 and CDR2 (germline): SEHNR, FQNEAQ (reference sequence). The CDR3 protein is CAGGRQETQYF. The DNA of the CDR3 is TGTGCCGGTGGGCGGCAAGAGACCCAGTACTTC.

This clonotype was counted a few times. The gene calls are TRBV28 and TRBJ1-5; 7 nucleotides agree with TRBD1. Germline V gene lookup returns CDR1 MDHEN and CDR2 SYDVKM. J gave up 6 bases and V 7 bases, and 15 bases lay outside the gene matches. This CDR3 spans 16 amino acids. CDR3 sequence reads: CASTPRSRGRVQPQHF. CDR3 in DNA: TGTGCCAGCACCCCCCGGTCGAGGGGGCGAGTTCAGCCCCAGCATTTT.

This chain joins TRBV6-1 and TRBJ2-7, with 11 bases fitting TRBD2. Per germline, CDR1 MNHNS and CDR2 SASEGT. This CDR3 spans 14 amino acids. The V and J ends lost 6 bases and 6 bases, in that order; junction bases with no gene match: 7. The CDR3 reads CASSIAGGPIEQYF. CDR3 nucleotides: TGTGCCAGCAGCATAGCGGGAGGGCCGATCGAGCAGTACTTC.

The J gene is TRBJ1-1, the V gene TRBV7-2; perhaps TRBD1 as D (5 bases). V gave up 5 bases and J gave up 1 base, with 8 bases separating them. There are 13 residues in the CDR3. Germline V gene data show CDR1 as SGHTA and CDR2 as FQGNSA. The CDR3 nucleotides are TGTGCCAGCAGCGGGGGAGAGAACACTGAAGCTTTCTTT. The encoded protein is CASSGGENTEAFF.

J is TRBJ2-5 and V is TRBV28, with D possibly called TRBD1 or TRBD2 (5 bases each). Trimming cost V 5 bases and J 5 bases, with 15 bases left between them. Germline CDR1 and CDR2: MDHEN and SYDVKM. The CDR3 is made up of 14 amino acids. The CDR3 here is CASSGYGGWETQYF. In DNA, the CDR3 is TGTGCCAGCAGTGGTTATGGGGGTTGGGAGACCCAGTACTTC.

This sequence joins TRBV20-1 and TRBJ1-1; no firm D call. From germline, CDR1 is DFQATT and CDR2 SNEGSKA (reference sequence). This CDR3 comprises 8 residues. CDR3 loop: CRPPEAFF. As DNA, the CDR3 is TGCAGACCCCCCGAAGCTTTCTTT.

The chain combines TRBV28 with TRBJ2-1, with 10 bases aligning to TRBD2. The CDR3 consists of 14 residues. V shed 4 bases and J 9 bases; nucleotides not matched to a gene: 6. The germline V gene has CDR1 MDHEN and CDR2 SYDVKM. CDR3 sequence (DNA): TGTGCCAGCAGTTCAGCGGGAGGGCCTGGTGAGCAGTTCTTC. The encoded protein is CASSSAGGPGEQFF.

This clonotype was seen a handful of times. The chain carries TRBV5-5 and TRBJ2-2; the match to TRBD2 covers 8 bases. In germline, CDR1 is SGHKS, CDR2 YYEKEE (reference sequence). This CDR3 is built from 16 residues. With V trimmed by 3 bases and J by 5 bases, 9 bases remained unmatched. The CDR3 spells CASSSDLAGGTGELFF. The CDR3 DNA is TGTGCCAGCAGCTCAGACCTGGCGGGAGGTACCGGGGAGCTGTTTTTT.

Regarding this clonotype: A junction end diverges from the germline sequence, so it may reflect a read error. This rearrangement joins TRBV6-4 to TRBJ1-5, with a weak D call TRBD1 (6 bases). The CDR3 loop spans 14 amino acids. From germline, CDR1 is MRHNA and CDR2 SNTAGT. The CDR3 protein is CASSYSRGGQPQHF. CDR3 sequence (DNA): TGTGCCAGCAGTTACTCAAGGGGGGGTCAGCCCCAGCATTTT.

This clonotype was seen many times. V gene TRBV20-1 combines with J gene TRBJ1-2; no clear D. CDR1 DFQATT and CDR2 SNEGSKA come from the germline V gene (reference sequence). Trimming stripped 3 bases from V and 5 bases from J, with 10 bases between. The CDR3 covers 12 residues. The CDR3 DNA sequence: TGCAGTGCTAGCAGCAGCCGTTATGGCTACACCTTC. Translated, it gives CSASSSRYGYTF.

Many counts were recorded for this clonotype. The chain links TRBV30 to TRBJ1-1, with D possibly being TRBD1 (5 bases). V was clipped by 6 bases and J by 1 base, with 15 bases between them. Germline CDR1 GTSNPN, CDR2 SVGIG (reference sequence). This CDR3 is built from 14 residues. In DNA, the CDR3 is TGTGCCTGCCAAGTCGGGGGATGGAACACTGAAGCTTTCTTT. As protein: CACQVGGWNTEAFF. Supplemented by reference TRBV30 and TRBJ1-1, the full variable domain reads SQTIHQWPATLVQPVGSPLSLECTVEGTSNPNLYWYRQAAGRGLQLLFYSVGIGQISSEVPQNLSASRPQDRQFILSSKKLLLSDSGFYLCACQVGGWNTEAFFGQGTRLTVV.

In this sample, this clonotype turned up many times. The CDR3 nucleotides are TGTGCCAGCAGCACTGGACAGGGGTACTATGGCTACACCTTC. This sequence encodes CASSTGQGYYGYTF. This rearrangement joins TRBV5-5 to TRBJ1-2; 9 bases are shared with TRBD1. Trimming took 4 bases from V and 3 from J; bases not matched to a gene: 4. Germline V gene sequence: CDR1 SGHKS, CDR2 YYEKEE (reference sequence). The CDR3 is made up of 14 amino acids.